This passage covers 24 T cell receptor beta chains from one sample sequenced in a study of T cells in severe cutaneous drug reactions. Libraries were made by iRepertoire multiplex PCR with TCR subtype-specific primers for bulk and single-cell sequencing. TCRdb re-called the multiplex PCR reads and gives one entry per CDR3 protein, without DNA. Its table lists some 7,700 distinct CDR3 sequences. Carbamazepine had induced Stevens-Johnson syndrome or toxic epidermal necrolysis in the sequenced donors. Sequencing was done on a sample of cells from a skin blister. These receptors all stem from a human donor with a severe cutaneous adverse drug reaction.

The chain links TRBV11-2 to TRBJ2-3; TCRdb returns TRBD1, unconfirmable since there is no DNA. This CDR3 has 21 amino acids. CDR1 is SGHAT and CDR2 is FQNNGV in the germline V gene. The CDR3 loop is CASSLSKDSRAGGYSTDTQYF.

This chain joins TRBV6-5 and TRBJ2-1. CDR1 is MNHEY, CDR2 SVGAGI, per germline. There are 16 residues in the CDR3. CDR3 region: CASSSLADYIYNEQFF.

This clonotype is classed as medium-sized by frequency. This rearrangement joins TRBV6-2 or TRBV6-3 to TRBJ2-1. The length of the CDR3 is 12 residues. The germline V gene has CDR1 MNHEY and CDR2 SVGEGT. The CDR3: CASSFSRNEQFF.

The CDR3 loop reads CASRDLLMDEQFF. The V call is TRBV27, the J call TRBJ2-1; the D call from TCRdb, TRBD1, cannot be confirmed without DNA. The CDR3 loop spans 13 amino acids. Germline loops: CDR1 MNHEY, CDR2 SMNVEV (reference sequence).

The V gene is TRBV2, the J gene TRBJ1-1; the D gene TCRdb calls, TRBD1, cannot be checked with no DNA. Per the germline V gene, CDR1 is SNHLY and CDR2 is FYNNEI. The CDR3 is 16 residues long. The CDR3 loop reads CASSLLRDRGYTEAFF.

This chain uses TRBV20-1 with TRBJ2-7; the D gene TCRdb calls, TRBD2, cannot be checked with no DNA. The CDR3 is made up of 16 amino acids. Germline V lookup: CDR1 DFQATT, CDR2 SNEGSKA (reference sequence). This CDR3 is CSAIAWTSGSRYEQYF.

The chain recombines TRBV11-2 with TRBJ1-5; TCRdb selects TRBD1, and the lack of DNA leaves this call unchecked. This CDR3 is 14 amino acids long. Germline lookup yields CDR1 SGHAT and CDR2 FQNNGV. The CDR3 region is CASSSSQGNQPQHF.

This clonotype registers large (0.1 to 1%) by frequency. The CDR3 reads CASSQGDGEQFF. The rearrangement links TRBV6-6 to TRBJ2-1; TCRdb selects TRBD1, and the lack of DNA leaves this call unchecked. Germline assignment: CDR1 MNHNY and CDR2 SVGAGI (reference sequence). The CDR3 spans 12 residues.

Here the CDR3 reads CSVESGVGEGQSTDTQYF. This sequence joins TRBV29-1 and TRBJ2-3; no DNA is available, so the TRBD2 call from TCRdb remains unchecked. The CDR3 covers 18 residues. Looked up from germline, CDR1 is SQVTM and CDR2 is ANQGSEA.

This chain joins TRBV11-2 and TRBJ1-1. The CDR3 is 13 amino acids. The germline V gene has CDR1 SGHAT and CDR2 FQNNGV. CDR3 region: CASSLDPRIKAFF.

The V call is TRBV12-3 or TRBV12-4, the J call TRBJ2-1; with no DNA, the TCRdb D assignment of TRBD2 cannot be verified. The CDR3 is 14 residues long. This CDR3 is CASSFLTSGKVPFF.

The J gene is TRBJ1-2, the V gene TRBV28. CDR3 length: 11 residues. In germline, CDR1 is MDHEN, CDR2 SYDVKM. This CDR3 reads CATISHYGYTF.

The chain couples TRBV4-3 to TRBJ2-2; the D call of TRBD2 rests on TCRdb alone, since no DNA is present to check it. The length of the CDR3 is 15 residues. CDR1 is LGHNA and CDR2 is YSLEER in the germline V gene. CDR3 in amino acids: CASSQLAGNTGELFF.

The chain links TRBV12-3 or TRBV12-4 to TRBJ1-1. The length of the CDR3 is 13 residues. The CDR3: CASSLLLTPEAFF.

The chain has TRBV4-3 and TRBJ2-7; without DNA, the TCRdb call of TRBD2 cannot be checked. Germline V gene lookup returns CDR1 LGHNA and CDR2 YSLEER. The CDR3 runs 17 residues. The CDR3 is CASSQGTSGSMPYEQYF.

The chain carries TRBV28 and TRBJ1-5; TCRdb returns TRBD1, unconfirmable since there is no DNA. This CDR3 has 15 residues. CDR1 is MDHEN and CDR2 is SYDVKM in the germline V gene. The CDR3 sequence is CASTGLTGIGWPQHF. The whole variable domain, filled in from reference TRBV28 and TRBJ1-5, reads DVKVTQSSRYLVKRTGEKVFLECVQDMDHENMFWYRQDPGLGLRLIYFSYDVKMKEKGDIPEGYSVSREKKERFSLILESASTNQTSMYLCASTGLTGIGWPQHFGDGTRLSIL.

This clonotype is classed as medium-sized by frequency. The V gene is TRBV11-2, the J gene TRBJ2-3; the TRBD1 assignment by TCRdb is unverifiable without DNA. CDR3 length: 14 residues. Germline V gene data show CDR1 as SGHAT and CDR2 as FQNNGV. CDR3 amino acids: CASSPLGITDTQYF. The full variable domain, its missing parts supplied by reference TRBV11-2 and TRBJ2-3, is EAGVAQSPRYKIIEKRQSVAFWCNPISGHATLYWYQQILGQGPKLLIQFQNNGVVDDSQLPKDRFSAERLKGVDSTLKIQPAKLEDSAVYLCASSPLGITDTQYFGPGTRLTVL.

V and J are TRBV30 and TRBJ2-3; the D gene TCRdb calls, TRBD2, cannot be checked with no DNA. CDR1 and CDR2 (germline): GTSNPN, SVGIG (reference sequence). The CDR3 is made up of 17 amino acids. The CDR3 protein is CACRGPGLAGSTDTQYF. The full variable domain, rest sourced from reference TRBV30 and TRBJ2-3, is SQTIHQWPATLVQPVGSPLSLECTVEGTSNPNLYWYRQAAGRGLQLLFYSVGIGQISSEVPQNLSASRPQDRQFILSSKKLLLSDSGFYLCACRGPGLAGSTDTQYFGPGTRLTVL.

The V call is TRBV27, the J call TRBJ2-5; the D call from TCRdb, TRBD1, cannot be confirmed without DNA. The CDR3 runs to 14 residues. Germline loops: CDR1 MNHEY, CDR2 SMNVEV (reference sequence). The CDR3 sequence is CASSGQGWQETQYF.

J is TRBJ1-1 and V is TRBV28. Germline assignment: CDR1 MDHEN and CDR2 SYDVKM. The CDR3 runs to 13 residues. CDR3 amino acids: CASTGSTNTEAFF.

The gene calls are TRBV28 and TRBJ2-3; TCRdb's assignment of TRBD2 cannot be checked, as there is no DNA. Germline V gene sequence: CDR1 MDHEN, CDR2 SYDVKM. The CDR3 loop spans 15 amino acids. The CDR3 sequence is CASSFQREASDTQYF.

The rearrangement uses TRBV5-1 and TRBJ2-7; TCRdb proposes TRBD2, but this gene call is untestable without DNA. This CDR3 has 13 residues. Germline loops: CDR1 SGHRS, CDR2 YFSETQ. The chain's CDR3 is CASSLEAGREQYF.

This chain uses TRBV27 with TRBJ1-2; TCRdb picks TRBD1, but there is no DNA to check that call. Germline lookup yields CDR1 MNHEY and CDR2 SMNVEV (reference sequence). The CDR3 has 13 amino acids. CDR3 protein: CASSLSGDYGYTF.

This chain connects TRBV27 to TRBJ1-1. Germline CDR1 MNHEY, CDR2 SMNVEV (reference sequence). The CDR3 is made up of 13 amino acids. The CDR3 is CASSGPLNTEAFF.